Here is one T cell receptor (beta chain) with its context. As yet, its antigen is unknown. The data were obtained in a study of glioma-infiltrating T cells after dendritic cell vaccination. About the study: Treatment, given 2003 to 2012, was autologous tumor lysate-pulsed dendritic cell vaccination. Study-wide results and limits: Higher pretreatment TIL content predicted longer progression-free time and survival.

All glioblastoma patients lacked an isocitrate dehydrogenase mutation. Deletions cut 6 bases from V and 1 base from J, with 7 bases between. Looked up from germline, CDR1 is DFQATT and CDR2 is SNEGSKA (reference sequence). The CDR3 spans 11 residues. Primers: 60 V beta forward and 13 J beta reverse. This table comes from immunoSEQ multiplex PCR, and its TCRdb copy is limited to in-frame clones, with some not included. The table has some 70,000 clones, approximately 81% seen once. The V gene is TRBV20-1, the J gene TRBJ2-7; D unclear. The sequenced sample was blood, obtained before dendritic cell vaccination. This TCR was recovered from a human donor with glioblastoma. For the CDR3, the DNA is TGCAGTGCACCTATTTCCTACGAGCAGTACTTC. Translated: CSAPISYEQYF.